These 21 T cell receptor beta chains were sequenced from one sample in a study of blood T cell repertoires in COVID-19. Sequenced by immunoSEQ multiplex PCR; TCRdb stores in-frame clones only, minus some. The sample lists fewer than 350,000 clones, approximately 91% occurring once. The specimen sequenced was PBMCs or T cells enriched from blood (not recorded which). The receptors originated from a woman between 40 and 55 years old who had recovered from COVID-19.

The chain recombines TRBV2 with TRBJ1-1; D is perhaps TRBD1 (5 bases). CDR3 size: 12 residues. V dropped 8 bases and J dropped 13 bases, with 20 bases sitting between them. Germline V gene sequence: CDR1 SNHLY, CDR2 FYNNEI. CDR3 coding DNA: TGTGCCAGCCAAATGCGGGATTACAGGTTTTTCTTT. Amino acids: CASQMRDYRFFF.

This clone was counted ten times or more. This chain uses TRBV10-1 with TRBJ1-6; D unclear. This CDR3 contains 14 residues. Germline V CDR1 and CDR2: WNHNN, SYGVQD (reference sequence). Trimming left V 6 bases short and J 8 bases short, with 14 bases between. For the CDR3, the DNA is TGCGCCAGCAGCAAGGAATACCGGGATTCACCCCTCCACTTT. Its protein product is CASSKEYRDSPLHF.

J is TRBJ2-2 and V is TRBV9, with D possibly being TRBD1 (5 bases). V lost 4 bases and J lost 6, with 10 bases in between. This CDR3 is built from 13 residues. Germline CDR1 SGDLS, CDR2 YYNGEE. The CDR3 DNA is TGTGCCAGCAGCATTACAGGCTCCGGGGAGCTGTTTTTT. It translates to CASSITGSGELFF.

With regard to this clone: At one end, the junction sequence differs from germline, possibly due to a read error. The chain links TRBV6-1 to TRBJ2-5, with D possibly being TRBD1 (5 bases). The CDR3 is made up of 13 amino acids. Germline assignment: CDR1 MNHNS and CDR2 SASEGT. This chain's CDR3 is CASSEAGLTQFDF. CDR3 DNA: TGTGCCAGCAGTGAAGCGGGGCTAACCCAGTTTGACTTC.

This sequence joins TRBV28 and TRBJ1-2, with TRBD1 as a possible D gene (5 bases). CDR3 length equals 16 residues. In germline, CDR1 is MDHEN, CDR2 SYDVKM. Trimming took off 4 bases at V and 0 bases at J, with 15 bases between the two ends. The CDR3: CASSSPGGSPNYGYTF. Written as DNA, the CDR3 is TGTGCCAGCAGTTCCCCGGGGGGAAGTCCTAACTATGGCTACACCTTC.

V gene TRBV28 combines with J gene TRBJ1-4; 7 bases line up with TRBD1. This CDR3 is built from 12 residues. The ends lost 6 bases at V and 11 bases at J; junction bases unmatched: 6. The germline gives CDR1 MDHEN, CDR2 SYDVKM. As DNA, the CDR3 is TGTGCCAGCAGCCCGGACAGGTCCAAACTGTTTTTT. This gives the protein CASSPDRSKLFF.

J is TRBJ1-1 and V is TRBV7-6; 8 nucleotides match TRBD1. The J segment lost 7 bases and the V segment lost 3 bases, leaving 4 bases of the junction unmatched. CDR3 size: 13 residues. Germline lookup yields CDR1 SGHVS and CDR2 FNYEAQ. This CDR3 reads CASSFGQGGEAFF. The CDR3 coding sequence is TGTGCCAGCAGCTTTGGACAGGGAGGTGAAGCTTTCTTT.

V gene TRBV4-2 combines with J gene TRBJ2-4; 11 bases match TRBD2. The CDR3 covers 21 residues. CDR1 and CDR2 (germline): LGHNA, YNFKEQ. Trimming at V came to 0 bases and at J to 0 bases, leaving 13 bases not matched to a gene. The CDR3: CASSQEWRGTSGYLAKNIQYF. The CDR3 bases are TGTGCCAGCAGCCAAGAGTGGAGGGGGACTAGCGGATATTTAGCCAAAAACATTCAGTACTTC.

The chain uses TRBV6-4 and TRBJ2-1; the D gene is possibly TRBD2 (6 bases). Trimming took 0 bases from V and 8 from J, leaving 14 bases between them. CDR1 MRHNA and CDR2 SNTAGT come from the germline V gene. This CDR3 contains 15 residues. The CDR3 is CASSDSGLRGDEQFF. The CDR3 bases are TGTGCCAGCAGTGACTCGGGCCTGCGGGGCGATGAGCAGTTCTTC.

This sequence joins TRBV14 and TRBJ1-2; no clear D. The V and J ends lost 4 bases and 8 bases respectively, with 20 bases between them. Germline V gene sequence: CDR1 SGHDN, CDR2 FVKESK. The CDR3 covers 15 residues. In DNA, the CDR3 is TGTGCCAGCAGCCGCTACGCCGGGCACCGGGAGGGCTACACCTTC. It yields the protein CASSRYAGHREGYTF.

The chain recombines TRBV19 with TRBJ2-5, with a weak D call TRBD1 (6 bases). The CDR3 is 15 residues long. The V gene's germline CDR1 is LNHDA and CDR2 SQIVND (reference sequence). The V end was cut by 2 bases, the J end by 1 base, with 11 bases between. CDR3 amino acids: CASSIKDSRQETQYF. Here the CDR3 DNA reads TGTGCCAGTAGTATAAAGGACAGCCGCCAAGAGACCCAGTACTTC.

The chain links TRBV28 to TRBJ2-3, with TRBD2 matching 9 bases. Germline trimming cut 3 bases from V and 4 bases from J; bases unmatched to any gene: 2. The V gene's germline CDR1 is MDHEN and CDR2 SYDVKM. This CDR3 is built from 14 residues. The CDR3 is CASSLRGGPDTQYF. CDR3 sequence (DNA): TGTGCCAGCAGTTTGCGGGGGGGGCCAGATACGCAGTATTTT.

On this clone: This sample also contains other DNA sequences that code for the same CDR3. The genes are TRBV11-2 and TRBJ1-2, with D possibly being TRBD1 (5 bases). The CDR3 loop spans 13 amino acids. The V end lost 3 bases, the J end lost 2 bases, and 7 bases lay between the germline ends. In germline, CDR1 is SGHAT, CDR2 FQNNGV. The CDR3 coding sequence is TGTGCCAGCAGCTTGCAGGGAAACTATGGCTACACCTTC. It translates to CASSLQGNYGYTF. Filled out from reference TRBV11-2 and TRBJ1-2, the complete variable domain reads EAGVAQSPRYKIIEKRQSVAFWCNPISGHATLYWYQQILGQGPKLLIQFQNNGVVDDSQLPKDRFSAERLKGVDSTLKIQPAKLEDSAVYLCASSLQGNYGYTFGSGTRLTVV.

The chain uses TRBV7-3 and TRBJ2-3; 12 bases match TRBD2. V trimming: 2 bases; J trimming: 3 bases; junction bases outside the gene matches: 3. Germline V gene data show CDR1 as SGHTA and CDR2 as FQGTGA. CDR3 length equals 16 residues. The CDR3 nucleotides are TGTGCCAGCAGCTTACTAGCGGGGGGGCTTACAGATACGCAGTATTTT. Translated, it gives CASSLLAGGLTDTQYF.

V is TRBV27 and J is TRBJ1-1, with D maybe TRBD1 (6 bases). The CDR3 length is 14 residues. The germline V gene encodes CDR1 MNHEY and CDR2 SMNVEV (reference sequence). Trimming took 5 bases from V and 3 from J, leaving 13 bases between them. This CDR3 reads CASSVQGWDTEAFF. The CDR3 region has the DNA TGTGCCAGCAGTGTACAGGGTTGGGACACTGAAGCTTTCTTT.

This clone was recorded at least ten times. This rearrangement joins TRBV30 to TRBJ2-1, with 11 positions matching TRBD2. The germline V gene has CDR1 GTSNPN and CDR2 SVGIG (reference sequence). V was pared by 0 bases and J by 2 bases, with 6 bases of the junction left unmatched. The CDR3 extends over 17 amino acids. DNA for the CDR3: TGTGCCTGGAGTGTCGGTACTAGCGGGAGACCCTACAATGAGCAGTTCTTC. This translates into CAWSVGTSGRPYNEQFF.

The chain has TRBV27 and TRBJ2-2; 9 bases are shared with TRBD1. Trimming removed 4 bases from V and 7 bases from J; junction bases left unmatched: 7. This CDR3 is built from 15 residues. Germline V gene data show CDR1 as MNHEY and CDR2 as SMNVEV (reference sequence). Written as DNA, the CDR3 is TGTGCCAGCAGTTGGACAGGGGATGTTGACGGGGAGCTGTTTTTT. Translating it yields CASSWTGDVDGELFF.

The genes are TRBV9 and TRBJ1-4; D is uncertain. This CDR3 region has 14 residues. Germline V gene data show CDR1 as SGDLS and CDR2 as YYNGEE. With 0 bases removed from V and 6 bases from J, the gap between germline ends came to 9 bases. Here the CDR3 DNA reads TGTGCCAGCAGCGTAGACGCCGGTTATGAAAAACTGTTTTTT. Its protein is CASSVDAGYEKLFF.

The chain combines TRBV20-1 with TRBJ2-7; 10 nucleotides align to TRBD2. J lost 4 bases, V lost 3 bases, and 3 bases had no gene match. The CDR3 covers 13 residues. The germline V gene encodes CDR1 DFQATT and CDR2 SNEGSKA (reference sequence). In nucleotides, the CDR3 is TGCAGTGCTAGTACTAGCGGGGAGTACGAGCAGTACTTC. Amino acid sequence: CSASTSGEYEQYF.

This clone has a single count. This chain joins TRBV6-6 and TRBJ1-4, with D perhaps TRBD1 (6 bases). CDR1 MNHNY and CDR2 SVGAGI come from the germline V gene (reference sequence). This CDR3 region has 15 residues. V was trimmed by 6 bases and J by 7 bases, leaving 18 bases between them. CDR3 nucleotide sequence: TGTGCCAGCAGGCGAAACAGGGTGGAGAGTGAAAAACTGTTTTTT. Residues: CASRRNRVESEKLFF.

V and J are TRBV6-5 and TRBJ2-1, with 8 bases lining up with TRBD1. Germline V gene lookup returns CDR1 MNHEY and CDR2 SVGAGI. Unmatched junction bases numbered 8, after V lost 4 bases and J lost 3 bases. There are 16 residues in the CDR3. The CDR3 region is CASSLTDRAFYNEQFF. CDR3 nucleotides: TGTGCCAGCAGTTTAACGGACAGGGCCTTCTACAATGAGCAGTTCTTC.